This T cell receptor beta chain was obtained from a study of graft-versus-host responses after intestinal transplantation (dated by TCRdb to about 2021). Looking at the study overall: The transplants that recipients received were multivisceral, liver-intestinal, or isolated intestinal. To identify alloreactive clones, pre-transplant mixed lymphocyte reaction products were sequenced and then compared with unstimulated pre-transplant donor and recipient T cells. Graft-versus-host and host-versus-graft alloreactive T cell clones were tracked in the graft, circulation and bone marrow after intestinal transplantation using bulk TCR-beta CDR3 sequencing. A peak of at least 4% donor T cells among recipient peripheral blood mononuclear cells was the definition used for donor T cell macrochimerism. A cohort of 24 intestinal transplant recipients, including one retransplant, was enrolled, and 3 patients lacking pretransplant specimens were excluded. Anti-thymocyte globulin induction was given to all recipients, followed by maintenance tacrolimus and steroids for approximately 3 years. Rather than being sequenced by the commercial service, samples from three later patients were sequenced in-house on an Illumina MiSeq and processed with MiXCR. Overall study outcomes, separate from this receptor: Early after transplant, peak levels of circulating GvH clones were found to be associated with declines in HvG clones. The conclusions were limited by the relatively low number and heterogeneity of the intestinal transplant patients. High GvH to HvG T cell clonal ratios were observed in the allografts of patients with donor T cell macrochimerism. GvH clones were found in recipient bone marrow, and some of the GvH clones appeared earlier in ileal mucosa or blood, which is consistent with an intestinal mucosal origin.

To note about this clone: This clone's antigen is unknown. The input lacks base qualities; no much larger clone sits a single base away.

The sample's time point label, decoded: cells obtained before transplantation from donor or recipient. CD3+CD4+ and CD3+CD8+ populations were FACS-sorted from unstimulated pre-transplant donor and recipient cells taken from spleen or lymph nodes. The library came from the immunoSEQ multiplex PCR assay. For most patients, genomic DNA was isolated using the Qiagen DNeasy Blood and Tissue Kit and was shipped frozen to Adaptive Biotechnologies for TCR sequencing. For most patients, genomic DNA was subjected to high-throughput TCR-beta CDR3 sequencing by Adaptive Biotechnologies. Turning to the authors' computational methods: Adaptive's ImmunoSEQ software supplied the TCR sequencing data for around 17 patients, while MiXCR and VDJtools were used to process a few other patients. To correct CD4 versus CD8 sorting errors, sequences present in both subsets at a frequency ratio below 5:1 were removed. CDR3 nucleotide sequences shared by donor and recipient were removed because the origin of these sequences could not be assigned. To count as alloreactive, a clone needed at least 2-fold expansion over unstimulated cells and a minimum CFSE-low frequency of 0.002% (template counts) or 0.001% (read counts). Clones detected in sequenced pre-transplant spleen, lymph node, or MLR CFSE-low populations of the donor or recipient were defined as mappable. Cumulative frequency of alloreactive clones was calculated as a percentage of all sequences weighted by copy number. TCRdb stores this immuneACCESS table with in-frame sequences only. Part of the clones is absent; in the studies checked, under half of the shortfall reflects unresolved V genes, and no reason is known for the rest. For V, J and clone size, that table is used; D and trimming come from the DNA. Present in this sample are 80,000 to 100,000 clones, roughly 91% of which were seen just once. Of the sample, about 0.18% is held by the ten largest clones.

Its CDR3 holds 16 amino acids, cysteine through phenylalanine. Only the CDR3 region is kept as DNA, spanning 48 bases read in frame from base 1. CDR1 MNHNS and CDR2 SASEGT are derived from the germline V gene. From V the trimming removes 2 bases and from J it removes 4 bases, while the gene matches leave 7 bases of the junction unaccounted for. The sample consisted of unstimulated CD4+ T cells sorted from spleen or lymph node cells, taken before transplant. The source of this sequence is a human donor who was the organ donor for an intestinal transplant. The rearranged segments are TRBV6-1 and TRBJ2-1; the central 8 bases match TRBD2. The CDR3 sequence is CASSEMAGGTYNEQFF. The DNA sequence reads TGTGCCAGCAGTGAAATGGCGGGGGGAACGTACAATGAGCAGTTCTTC.